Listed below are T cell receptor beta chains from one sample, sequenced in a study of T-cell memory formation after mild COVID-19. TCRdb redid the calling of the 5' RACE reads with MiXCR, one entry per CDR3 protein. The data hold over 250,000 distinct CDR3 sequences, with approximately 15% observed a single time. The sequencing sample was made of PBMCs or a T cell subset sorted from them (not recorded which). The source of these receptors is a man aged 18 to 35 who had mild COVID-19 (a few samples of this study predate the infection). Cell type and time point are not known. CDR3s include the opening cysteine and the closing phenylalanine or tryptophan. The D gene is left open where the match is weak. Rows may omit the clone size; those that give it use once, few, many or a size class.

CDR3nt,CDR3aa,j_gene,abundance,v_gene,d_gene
TGTGCCATCACCCGACAGGGGGCTTACAATGAGCAGTTCTTC,CAITRQGAYNEQFF,TRBJ2-1,-,TRBV10-3,TRBD1
TGTGCCAGCAGCCCCAGGGGATTCACAACAGATACGCAGTATTTT,CASSPRGFTTDTQYF,TRBJ2-3,-,TRBV12-3/TRBV12-4,-
TGTGCCAGCAGCTCCACAGATTTAATTCTGGCCGATACGCAGTATTTT,CASSSTDLILADTQYF,TRBJ2-3,few,TRBV7-9,-
TGTGCCAGCAGCTTAGGGCTGGATTCACCCCTCCACTTT,CASSLGLDSPLHF,TRBJ1-6,few,TRBV7-9,-
TGTGCCAGCAGCACAGGGGTGACAGCTAATGAAAAACTGTTTTTT,CASSTGVTANEKLFF,TRBJ1-4,-,TRBV9,TRBD1
TGTGCCAGCAGTGTCTTGGGCGCAGGTACGCAGTATTTT,CASSVLGAGTQYF,TRBJ2-3,-,TRBV12-3/TRBV12-4,-
TGTGCCAGCAGGGACCCCCTAGGTGAGCAGTTCTTC,CASRDPLGEQFF,TRBJ2-1,-,TRBV6-2/TRBV6-3,-
TGTGCCAGCAGCAACATCCTGTGGGATGGCTACACCTTC,CASSNILWDGYTF,TRBJ1-2,-,TRBV6-5,-
TGTGCCAGCAGTTACCGACAGGGTCCGAGCACTGAAGCTTTCTTT,CASSYRQGPSTEAFF,TRBJ1-1,few,TRBV6-5,TRBD1
TGCAGTGCTAGCGAGAAGAGAAGCGGGGTGTCCTACGAGCAGTACTTC,CSASEKRSGVSYEQYF,TRBJ2-7,-,TRBV20-1,TRBD2
TGCAGTGCCACTAGCGGGTTCACAGATACGCAGTATTTT,CSATSGFTDTQYF,TRBJ2-3,few,TRBV20-1,TRBD2
TGTGCCAGCAGCCCCTCCACCGGGACACCACTCTTC,CASSPSTGTPLF,TRBJ1-2,-,TRBV6-2/TRBV6-3,-
TGCGCCAGCAGCCAATGGCGGGGGGAGAACAATGAGCAGTTCTTC,CASSQWRGENNEQFF,TRBJ2-1,few,TRBV4-3,TRBD2
TGTGCCAGCAGCTTCCGACGGACACTGTCCACCGGGGAGCTGTTTTTT,CASSFRRTLSTGELFF,TRBJ2-2,-,TRBV9,-
TGCAGTGCTACAACAGGGAACACCGGGGAGCTGTTTTTT,CSATTGNTGELFF,TRBJ2-2,few,TRBV20-1,-
TGTGCCAGCAGCGCCAACAGCATCTGGTATGGCTACACCTTC,CASSANSIWYGYTF,TRBJ1-2,-,TRBV9,-
TGTGCCAGCATCTTGGCACCCGGGACCCCTGGGGCCAACGTCCTGACTTTC,CASILAPGTPGANVLTF,TRBJ2-6,-,TRBV7-9,-
TGTGCCAGCAGTGAGGGACAGGGTAGGATGGGCACTGAAGCTTTCTTT,CASSEGQGRMGTEAFF,TRBJ1-1,-,TRBV2,TRBD1
TGTGCCACCGAGGTGGGGACAGAGACCCAGTACTTC,CATEVGTETQYF,TRBJ2-5,few,TRBV24-1,-
TGCAGTGCTAGAACCGGACAGGGGCGGGGGTACAATGAGCAGTTCTTC,CSARTGQGRGYNEQFF,TRBJ2-1,few,TRBV20-1,TRBD1
TGTGCCAGCAGTTATCGGGACAGGGGATCCGGGGAGCTGTTTTTT,CASSYRDRGSGELFF,TRBJ2-2,-,TRBV6-2/TRBV6-3,TRBD1
TGTGCCAGCAGCTTAGGGGGGGGACTGTGGCCCTCCTACAATGAGCAGTTCTTC,CASSLGGGLWPSYNEQFF,TRBJ2-1,-,TRBV7-3,TRBD2
TGTGCCAGCAGCTCCCGGCCCGGCGGGGTAGAAAAACTGTTTTTT,CASSSRPGGVEKLFF,TRBJ1-4,few,TRBV7-2,-
TGTGCCAGCAGTTCCGGACAGGGCGCGGGGGAGCTGTTTTTT,CASSSGQGAGELFF,TRBJ2-2,many,TRBV12-3/TRBV12-4,TRBD1
TGTGCCAGCAGTTTTGGGGGGGAACGCACAGATACGCAGTATTTT,CASSFGGERTDTQYF,TRBJ2-3,few,TRBV27,TRBD2
TGTGCCAGCAGTTTAAAGATCAATCAGCCCCAGCATTTT,CASSLKINQPQHF,TRBJ1-5,-,TRBV12-3/TRBV12-4,-
TGTGCCAGCAGTTATAAAGTTAGCTCCTATAATTCACCCCTCCACTTT,CASSYKVSSYNSPLHF,TRBJ1-6,-,TRBV6-5,-
TGTGCCGCCCGAGGTGGGCCTAAGGACACAGATACGCAGTATTTT,CAARGGPKDTDTQYF,TRBJ2-3,few,TRBV7-2,-
TGTGCCAGCAGCCCTTACAATGAGCAGTTCTTC,CASSPYNEQFF,TRBJ2-1,many,TRBV7-2,-
TGTGCCAGCGGCGCTGGGGGAGCGCAGACCCAGTACTTC,CASGAGGAQTQYF,TRBJ2-5,-,TRBV6-5,-
TGCGCCAGCAGCCCGGGACTAGCGGGGAGAGACAATGAGCAGTTCTTC,CASSPGLAGRDNEQFF,TRBJ2-1,-,TRBV5-1,TRBD2
TGCGCCAGCAGCCCCGGGGGATACTACGAGCAGTACTTC,CASSPGGYYEQYF,TRBJ2-7,many,TRBV10-2,-
TGTGCCACCAAAGACACGGGGTATCAGCCCCAGCATTTT,CATKDTGYQPQHF,TRBJ1-5,-,TRBV19,-
TGTGCCAGCAGCCAGAGCATAGAGCAGCCCCAGCATTTT,CASSQSIEQPQHF,TRBJ1-5,-,TRBV5-6,-
TGTGCCAGCAGTTTTGATTTCTATGGCTACACCTTC,CASSFDFYGYTF,TRBJ1-2,few,TRBV6-2/TRBV6-3,-
TGCAGCGTTGAAGACCGGATAGGGACTAGCGGGGGACCCACAGATACGCAGTATTTT,CSVEDRIGTSGGPTDTQYF,TRBJ2-3,few,TRBV29-1,TRBD2
TGTGCCAGTAGTCCCCTACCAAGCGGGGGGCCGATAGATACGCAGTATTTT,CASSPLPSGGPIDTQYF,TRBJ2-3,-,TRBV19,TRBD2
TGCGCCAGCAGCTTTACGGTAGCGGGGGCTGGAGATACGCAGTATTTT,CASSFTVAGAGDTQYF,TRBJ2-3,-,TRBV5-1,TRBD2
TGCAGTGCTGGACAGACAATTGGCTATGGCTACACCTTC,CSAGQTIGYGYTF,TRBJ1-2,-,TRBV20-1,-
TGTGCCAGCAGCTTGATTTCAGGTGAAAAACTGTTTTTT,CASSLISGEKLFF,TRBJ1-4,few,TRBV5-8,-
TGCGCCAGCAGCTCTCGGGAGGGCCCCTACGAGCAGTACTTC,CASSSREGPYEQYF,TRBJ2-7,few,TRBV4-1,TRBD2
TGCAGCGCCCGACATACAGGACAGGGTTTGGGAAAACTGTTTTTT,CSARHTGQGLGKLFF,TRBJ1-4,few,TRBV29-1,TRBD1
TGTGCCAGCGCCGGGCGCGGCTATGGCTACACCTTC,CASAGRGYGYTF,TRBJ1-2,-,TRBV11-2,-
TGTGCCAGCAGTGAGACGACTAGCGGGGGGCATTACAATGAGCAGTTCTTC,CASSETTSGGHYNEQFF,TRBJ2-1,few,TRBV27,TRBD2
TGTGCCAGCAGCCGGTCTGGGAAAGGTGAAAAACTGTTTTTT,CASSRSGKGEKLFF,TRBJ1-4,few,TRBV4-2,-
TGTGCCTGGAGTATTCAGAACTATGGCTACACCTTC,CAWSIQNYGYTF,TRBJ1-2,-,TRBV30,-
TGTGCCAGCAGTTTACAGGGGGCGCGATATGGCTACACCTTC,CASSLQGARYGYTF,TRBJ1-2,-,TRBV12-3/TRBV12-4,TRBD1
TGTGCCAGCAGGTCGGTGAGGGACACTGAAGCTTTCTTT,CASRSVRDTEAFF,TRBJ1-1,-,TRBV6-5,-
TGTGCCAGCACCAAGAGAGAAGTTAATGAAAAACTGTTTTTT,CASTKREVNEKLFF,TRBJ1-4,-,TRBV6-6,-
TGTGCCAGCAGCACGCTCGGTGAGCAGTTCTTC,CASSTLGEQFF,TRBJ2-1,many,TRBV7-9,-
TGTGCCAGCGCGGGGGGGCTTAAAGATACGCAGTATTTT,CASAGGLKDTQYF,TRBJ2-3,few,TRBV11-2,TRBD2
TGCAGTGCCCATCATTCGGGACTACGCTCCTACAATGAGCAGTTCTTC,CSAHHSGLRSYNEQFF,TRBJ2-1,few,TRBV20-1,TRBD2
TGTGCCAGCAGCCGAGCGGGGGTTTACAATGAGCAGTTCTTC,CASSRAGVYNEQFF,TRBJ2-1,few,TRBV9,TRBD2
TGTGCCAGCCGGGGTGTGGGCGCGGGATATGGCTACACCTTC,CASRGVGAGYGYTF,TRBJ1-2,-,TRBV28,-
TGCAGCGAGACCCCAGTCACAGATACGCAGTATTTT,CSETPVTDTQYF,TRBJ2-3,few,TRBV29-1,-
TGCGCCAGCAGCTTGGAAGGCAGGGGGCAGCCCCAGCATTTT,CASSLEGRGQPQHF,TRBJ1-5,many,TRBV5-1,TRBD1
TGTGCCAGCAGCTTCACGCCCGAGACCCAGTACTTC,CASSFTPETQYF,TRBJ2-5,-,TRBV7-9,-
TGCGCCAGCAGCCGTATTTTCCGCGACAGCCAGGACTACGAGCAGTTCTTC,CASSRIFRDSQDYEQFF,TRBJ2-1,few,TRBV4-1,-
TGTGCCAGCAGTTTATTGGGCCCAGGAACTAATGAAAAACTGTTTTTT,CASSLLGPGTNEKLFF,TRBJ1-4,few,TRBV12-3/TRBV12-4,-